This T cell receptor beta chain was retrieved from a study of post-analysis software for immune sequencing data. Study overall: Progressive-relapsing, secondary progressive and relapsing-remitting multiple sclerosis were among the disease courses included.

Researchers reported that TCR beta cDNA libraries carried unique molecular identifiers. A single record per CDR3 protein comes from TCRdb applying MiXCR to the PCR reads. The table has more than 500,000 distinct CDR3 sequences, around 31% seen once. Regarding the study as a whole: A significant reduction in normalized Chao1 diversity was observed in multiple sclerosis patients versus controls. There were four or five TRBV segments more frequent in patients than controls, and TRBV5-6, TRBV5-1 and TRBV20-1 were among them.

As concerns this clonotype: The antigen remains unidentified.

Losses at the gene ends were 4 bases for V and 2 bases for J; bases not matched to a gene: 6. CDR1 is SGHRS and CDR2 is YFSETQ in the germline V gene. This CDR3 contains 16 residues. The rearrangement links TRBV5-1 to TRBJ1-5; 10 bases match TRBD1. Sequencing used blood. The clonotype was recovered from a girl aged 2-17 years with multiple sclerosis. The CDR3 bases are TGCGCCAGCAGCCCAGTGACAGGGGGCGGCAATCAGCCCCAGCATTTT. It specifies CASSPVTGGGNQPQHF. Together with reference TRBV5-1 and TRBJ1-5, the CDR3 gives the full variable domain: KAGVTQTPRYLIKTRGQQVTLSCSPISGHRSVSWYQQTPGQGLQFLFEYFSETQRNKGNFPGRFSGRQFSNSRSEMNVSTLELGDSALYLCASSPVTGGGNQPQHFGDGTRLSIL.